This passage covers 20 T cell receptor beta chains from one sample sequenced in a study of identical twins. Via MiXCR, TCRdb re-called the 5' RACE reads, giving one row per CDR3 protein. The sample has roughly 770,000 distinct CDR3 sequences, about 18% seen once. The same sample was also studied in work on T cells expressing NK-cell markers.

The sequenced sample was PBMCs. The origin of the receptors is a woman between 18 and 29 years old in good health.

The chain is built from TRBV5-1 and TRBJ1-1; 9 nucleotides agree with TRBD1. CDR3 length equals 14 residues. Germline values: CDR1 SGHRS, CDR2 YFSETQ. V gave up 3 bases and J gave up 1 base; unmatched junction bases: 1. In DNA form, the CDR3 reads TGCGCCAGCAGCTGGACAGGGGAGAACACTGAAGCTTTCTTT. This sequence encodes CASSWTGENTEAFF.

V is TRBV20-1 and J is TRBJ2-4; no clear D gene. Germline CDR1 and CDR2: DFQATT and SNEGSKA (reference sequence). Between the trimmed V and J ends, which lost 6 bases and 7 bases, there was a span of 16 bases. The CDR3 spans 13 residues. The CDR3 DNA reads as TGCAGTGCCATCGCCGACGGATGGAACATTCAGTACTTC. Translation: CSAIADGWNIQYF.

There are a few counts of this clonotype. This rearrangement joins TRBV7-2 to TRBJ2-7, with a tentative D call TRBD2 (5 bases). Germline CDR1 SGHTA, CDR2 FQGNSA. This CDR3 comprises 15 residues. The V end lost 5 bases, the J end lost 7 bases, and 21 bases lay between the germline ends. Here the CDR3 DNA reads TGTGCCAGCAGCCCTATCCCCATCCGGGAAGGGGAGCAGTACTTC. This sequence encodes CASSPIPIREGEQYF.

The rearrangement links TRBV5-1 to TRBJ2-1; D possibly matches TRBD1 or TRBD2 (5 bases each). Trimming removed 4 bases at V and 7 bases at J, with 18 bases between. In germline, CDR1 is SGHRS, CDR2 YFSETQ. CDR3 length: 15 amino acids. CDR3 in amino acids: CASSPYGGLGNEQFF. CDR3 DNA: TGCGCCAGCAGCCCCTATGGGGGATTGGGTAATGAGCAGTTCTTC. The complete variable domain, with remaining parts taken from reference TRBV5-1 and TRBJ2-1, reads KAGVTQTPRYLIKTRGQQVTLSCSPISGHRSVSWYQQTPGQGLQFLFEYFSETQRNKGNFPGRFSGRQFSNSRSEMNVSTLELGDSALYLCASSPYGGLGNEQFFGPGTRLTVL.

This clonotype was recorded many times. The rearrangement links TRBV18 to TRBJ2-1; TRBD2 aligns across 12 bases. Unmatched junction bases numbered 5, after V lost 10 bases and J lost 7 bases. The V gene's germline CDR1 is KGHSH and CDR2 LQKENI. This CDR3 is 13 amino acids long. Here the CDR3 DNA reads TGTGCCACAACCGGGACTAGCGGGAATGAGCAGTTCTTC. Translating gives CATTGTSGNEQFF.

With regard to this clonotype: A junction end diverges from the germline sequence, so it may reflect a read error. The CDR3 reads CASSRLILF. CDR3 DNA sequence: TGTGCCAGCAGTCGTTTGATCTTGTTT. The genes are TRBV11-3 and TRBJ1-1; D gene ambiguous. Germline V gene sequence: CDR1 SGHNT, CDR2 YENEEA. This CDR3 has 9 residues.

V and J are TRBV20-1 and TRBJ2-3; D is ambiguous. The CDR3 contains 11 residues. With 8 bases removed from V and 2 bases from J, the gap between germline ends came to 8 bases. The germline gives CDR1 DFQATT, CDR2 SNEGSKA (reference sequence). CDR3 DNA: TGCAGTAGCAGTAACACAGATACGCAGTATTTT. Encoded protein: CSSSNTDTQYF.

In its sample, this clonotype was seen a few times. The CDR3 spells CASSLQGNEKLFF. DNA for the CDR3: TGTGCCAGCAGTTTACAGGGCAATGAAAAACTGTTTTTT. The rearrangement links TRBV12-3 or TRBV12-4 to TRBJ1-4, with D perhaps matching TRBD1 (5 bases). CDR3 length equals 13 residues. Trimming pared 2 bases from V and 5 bases from J, leaving 6 bases between.

This CDR3 is CASSQRLATHFYNEQFF. CDR3 sequence (DNA): TGTGCCAGCAGCCAAAGACTAGCTACCCACTTTTACAATGAGCAGTTCTTC. The rearrangement joins TRBV11-2 to TRBJ2-1, with 7 bases aligning to TRBD2. In germline, CDR1 is SGHAT, CDR2 FQNNGV. CDR3 length equals 17 residues. Germline trimming cut 5 bases from V and 4 bases from J; bases unmatched to any gene: 14.

The rearrangement uses TRBV7-8 and TRBJ2-1; D may be TRBD2 (5 bases). Trimming shortened V by 3 bases and J by 7 bases, and 25 bases separated the two germline ends. The CDR3 is made up of 18 amino acids. The germline CDR1 and CDR2 sequences are SGHVS and FQNEAQ. CDR3: CASSFVLSGMHVLNEQFF. The DNA for the CDR3 is TGTGCCAGCAGCTTTGTTCTCTCGGGAATGCACGTCTTAAATGAGCAGTTCTTC.

This chain links TRBV20-1 with TRBJ2-3, with a weak D call TRBD2 (5 bases). V gave up 2 bases and J gave up 1 base, with 13 bases separating them. Germline V CDR1 and CDR2: DFQATT, SNEGSKA (reference sequence). The CDR3 is made up of 15 amino acids. CDR3: CSARNGEYGTDTQYF. The CDR3 region has the DNA TGCAGTGCTAGAAATGGGGAGTACGGCACAGATACGCAGTATTTT.

This clonotype has a handful of counts. This chain links TRBV5-1 with TRBJ1-4; tentatively, D is TRBD1 (5 bases). V lost 0 bases to trimming and J lost 3 bases, with 9 bases between them. Germline V gene lookup returns CDR1 SGHRS and CDR2 YFSETQ. The length of the CDR3 is 15 residues. DNA for the CDR3: TGCGCCAGCAGCTTGGGTGTGGGGGCTAATGAAAAACTGTTTTTT. It is translated as CASSLGVGANEKLFF.

The rearrangement uses TRBV6-2 or TRBV6-3 and TRBJ2-7; 9 bases are shared with TRBD1. V was pared by 5 bases and J by 3 bases, with 14 bases of the junction left unmatched. Germline assignment: CDR1 MNHEY and CDR2 SVGEGT. CDR3 length equals 17 residues. Here the CDR3 reads CASSLRGQGKRGYEQYF. DNA of the CDR3: TGTGCCAGCAGTCTAAGGGGACAGGGAAAGAGGGGCTACGAGCAGTACTTC.

This chain uses TRBV7-6 with TRBJ2-2; perhaps D is TRBD1 or TRBD2 (5 bases each). Germline CDR1 reads SGHVS; CDR2 reads FNYEAQ. The CDR3 is 17 amino acids. V was clipped by 5 bases and J by 0 bases, with 16 bases between them. In DNA form, the CDR3 reads TGTGCCAGCAGCAATCAGCCGGGACCGACGAACACCGGGGAGCTGTTTTTT. Its translation: CASSNQPGPTNTGELFF.

This clonotype turned up a few times. The chain has TRBV12-3 or TRBV12-4 and TRBJ2-7, with D unclear. This CDR3 spans 12 amino acids. The V gene lost 1 base and the J gene lost 5 bases, with 6 bases spanning the gap. The CDR3 reads CASSLGDHEQYF. The CDR3 region has the DNA TGTGCCAGCAGTTTAGGAGACCACGAGCAGTACTTC.

This clonotype was recorded a few times. The chain recombines TRBV6-1 with TRBJ2-3; 7 nucleotides agree with TRBD1. Germline assignment: CDR1 MNHNS and CDR2 SASEGT. The CDR3 is 14 residues long. J gave up 4 bases and V 6 bases, and 7 bases lay outside the gene matches. In DNA form, the CDR3 reads TGTGCCAGCAGACCCTGGACAGGAGCAGATACGCAGTATTTT. Protein product: CASRPWTGADTQYF.

This chain uses TRBV10-3 with TRBJ2-7; 7 bases fit TRBD1. V lost 5 bases, J lost 2 bases, and 3 bases stayed unmatched. The V gene's germline CDR1 is ENHRY and CDR2 SYGVKD. CDR3 length equals 13 residues. The DNA for the CDR3 is TGTGCCATCAGTCAAGGACAGGCCTACGAGCAGTACTTC. It codes for CAISQGQAYEQYF.

This clonotype was found a few times. The V and J genes are TRBV15 and TRBJ2-1, with D uncertain. The CDR3 runs 15 residues. V was trimmed by 0 bases and J by 0 bases, leaving 6 bases between them. Per the germline V gene, CDR1 is LNHNV and CDR2 is YYDKDF (reference sequence). The CDR3 reads CATSRDQSSYNEQFF. DNA for the CDR3: TGTGCCACCAGCAGAGACCAAAGCTCCTACAATGAGCAGTTCTTC.

V usage is TRBV7-9 and J usage is TRBJ2-7, with D perhaps matching TRBD2 (5 bases). The CDR3 has 14 residues. Germline CDR1 is SEHNR and CDR2 is FQNEAQ (reference sequence). Trimming took 4 bases from V and 10 from J, leaving 20 bases between them. The CDR3 loop is CASSSPAGVLVQYF. In DNA, the CDR3 is TGTGCCAGCAGCTCCCCCGCGGGCGTTCTCGTCCAGTACTTC.

V usage is TRBV6-6 and J usage is TRBJ2-1; D perhaps matches TRBD1 (5 bases). The CDR3 totals 13 residues. Germline V CDR1 and CDR2: MNHNY, SVGAGI (reference sequence). The V end was cut by 6 bases, the J end by 5 bases, with 11 bases between. CDR3 sequence: CASRSLGDNEQFF. In DNA, the CDR3 is TGTGCCAGCAGGAGCTTAGGGGACAATGAGCAGTTCTTC.